The 27 T cell receptor beta chains listed next were all sequenced from one sample in a study of blood T cell repertoires in COVID-19. Libraries were prepared by immunoSEQ multiplex PCR; TCRdb keeps only in-frame clonotypes and omits some of them. The sample lists 390,000 or so clones; 86% were seen once. The sequencing sample was made of peripheral blood. The source of these receptors is a woman aged 25 to 45 with active or convalescent COVID-19.

The chain is built from TRBV5-6 and TRBJ2-7; D not certain. The germline V gene has CDR1 SGHDT and CDR2 YYEEEE. The V end lost 3 bases, the J end lost 3 bases, and 4 bases lay between the germline ends. CDR3 length equals 11 residues. The CDR3: CASSYGYEQYF. CDR3 DNA sequence: TGTGCCAGCAGCTACGGCTACGAGCAGTACTTC.

V gene TRBV5-1 combines with J gene TRBJ2-2; the match to TRBD2 covers 8 bases. The CDR3 is 16 amino acids. The V gene's germline CDR1 is SGHRS and CDR2 YFSETQ. V was pared by 0 bases and J by 4 bases, with 5 bases of the junction left unmatched. CDR3 loop: CASSLEAGASTGELFF. DNA of the CDR3: TGCGCCAGCAGCTTGGAAGCGGGGGCGTCCACCGGGGAGCTGTTTTTT.

The CDR3 loop reads CASSKSTQGNYGYTF. The CDR3 DNA reads TGTGCCAGCAGCAAGTCGACACAGGGGAACTATGGCTACACCTTC. The chain employs TRBV6-5 and TRBJ1-2, with 7 bases aligning to TRBD1. Germline values: CDR1 MNHEY, CDR2 SVGAGI. With V trimmed by 6 bases and J by 2 bases, 9 bases remained unmatched. The length of the CDR3 is 15 residues.

The rearrangement joins TRBV2 to TRBJ2-3; 10 nucleotides agree with TRBD2. The trim removed 8 bases at V and 6 bases at J, leaving 8 bases unmatched. The CDR3 is made up of 14 amino acids. Germline CDR1 and CDR2: SNHLY and FYNNEI. CDR3 nucleotide sequence: TGTGCCAGCGGTCTGAGCGGGGGGGGTGATACGCAGTATTTT. Translated, it gives CASGLSGGGDTQYF.

The chain employs TRBV5-5 and TRBJ2-3, with 8 positions matching TRBD2. This CDR3 contains 17 residues. V trimming: 2 bases; J trimming: 6 bases; junction bases outside the gene matches: 14. The germline CDR1 and CDR2 sequences are SGHKS and YYEKEE (reference sequence). CDR3 sequence: CASSFYRLGGGSDTQYF. CDR3 DNA: TGTGCCAGCAGCTTTTATAGGCTGGGCGGGGGGTCGGATACGCAGTATTTT.

The rearrangement links TRBV27 to TRBJ1-2; 7 positions agree with TRBD1. This CDR3 is 14 amino acids long. V shed 6 bases, J shed 0 bases, and the junction held 4 bases outside the gene matches. Germline assignment: CDR1 MNHEY and CDR2 SMNVEV (reference sequence). This CDR3 is CASRPTGPNYGYTF. The CDR3, as DNA: TGTGCCAGCAGACCGACAGGGCCTAACTATGGCTACACCTTC.

In regard to this clone: The sample has other DNA sequences that encode this CDR3 too. The rearrangement joins TRBV19 to TRBJ1-1, with D possibly being TRBD1 (6 bases). CDR1 LNHDA and CDR2 SQIVND come from the germline V gene (reference sequence). There are 14 residues in the CDR3. V lost 5 bases to trimming and J lost 1 base, with 11 bases between them. CDR3 nucleotide sequence: TGTGCCAGTAGTGTCGGACAGACGAACACTGAAGCTTTCTTT. Amino acid sequence: CASSVGQTNTEAFF.

This sequence joins TRBV21-1 and TRBJ2-4; TRBD2, the table's D call, was not compared with the DNA. TRBV21-1 is annotated as a pseudogene. The CDR3 is made up of 17 amino acids. This CDR3 reads CASSKLSGGAPKNIQYF. CDR3 DNA: TGTGCCAGCAGCAAATTGAGCGGGGGGGCTCCCAAAAACATTCAGTACTTC.

The chain has TRBV6-5 and TRBJ1-1; no reliable D call. With 2 bases removed from V and 8 bases from J, the gap between germline ends came to 6 bases. CDR1 is MNHEY and CDR2 is SVGAGI in the germline V gene. CDR3 size: 11 residues. In DNA form, the CDR3 reads TGTGCCAGCAGTTACAGGAGGGAAGCTTTCTTT. Its protein is CASSYRREAFF.

The chain carries TRBV5-1 and TRBJ2-1; 8 nucleotides align to TRBD2. V gave up 1 base and J gave up 9 bases; unmatched junction bases: 12. The CDR3 length is 16 residues. The germline V gene has CDR1 SGHRS and CDR2 YFSETQ. DNA for the CDR3: TGCGCCAGCAGCTTGTTTGGCGGGGGGAGCATTGGTGAGCAGTTCTTC. Amino acids: CASSLFGGGSIGEQFF.

The chain joins TRBV5-1 to TRBJ2-1; a weak D match, TRBD2 (6 bases). Trimming pared 5 bases from V and 8 bases from J, leaving 17 bases between. Germline CDR1 and CDR2: SGHRS and YFSETQ. CDR3 length equals 14 residues. The CDR3: CASSPGRPSDEQFF. The CDR3 coding sequence is TGCGCCAGCAGTCCGGGACGGCCTAGCGATGAGCAGTTCTTC.

The rearrangement links TRBV6-6 to TRBJ1-5; weak D call: TRBD1 (6 bases). CDR1 and CDR2 (germline): MNHNY, SVGAGI (reference sequence). CDR3 length equals 15 residues. Trimming removed 7 bases from V and 5 bases from J, with 18 bases in between. CDR3 protein: CASNLLGGQDQPQHF. DNA of the CDR3: TGTGCCAGCAATTTACTTGGGGGCCAGGATCAGCCCCAGCATTTT.

This chain joins TRBV4-1 and TRBJ1-1; TRBD1 is a possible D gene (5 bases). The CDR3 has 18 residues. Germline lookup yields CDR1 MGHRA and CDR2 YSYEKL. V was clipped by 1 base and J by 0 bases, with 18 bases between them. The CDR3 region has the DNA TGCGCCAGCAGCCAAGTTGAAACAGGTTTTGGAGTGAACACTGAAGCTTTCTTT. This encodes CASSQVETGFGVNTEAFF.

This sequence joins TRBV7-9 and TRBJ1-2, with TRBD1 as a possible D gene (5 bases). V was cut by 1 base and J by 3 bases, with 9 bases left in between. The CDR3 runs 14 residues. CDR1 is SEHNR, CDR2 FQNEAQ, per germline (reference sequence). CDR3 amino acids: CASSLDQGYYGYTF. As DNA, the CDR3 is TGTGCCAGCAGCTTAGACCAGGGCTACTATGGCTACACCTTC.

The V call is TRBV19, the J call TRBJ1-1, with a possible D match to TRBD1 (6 bases). Germline V lookup: CDR1 LNHDA, CDR2 SQIVND (reference sequence). V shed 5 bases and J shed 6 bases, with 16 bases lying between them. The CDR3 consists of 14 residues. The CDR3 sequence: CASSSWTDTSEAFF. The CDR3 nucleotides are TGTGCCAGTAGTTCTTGGACAGACACCTCTGAAGCTTTCTTT.

This chain joins TRBV5-6 and TRBJ2-3; 13 bases agree with TRBD2. With V trimmed by 1 base and J by 0 bases, 5 bases remained unmatched. From germline, CDR1 is SGHDT and CDR2 YYEEEE. The CDR3 loop spans 18 amino acids. The CDR3 protein is CASSLPLAGGSSTDTQYF. Here the CDR3 DNA reads TGTGCCAGCAGCTTGCCACTAGCGGGGGGGTCTAGCACAGATACGCAGTATTTT.

The chain is built from TRBV6-5 and TRBJ2-2, with 8 bases that match TRBD1. V was pared by 4 bases and J by 5 bases, with 6 bases of the junction left unmatched. This CDR3 has 15 amino acids. The germline V gene encodes CDR1 MNHEY and CDR2 SVGAGI. The CDR3 reads CASSSPGGSTGELFF. CDR3 coding DNA: TGTGCCAGCAGTTCCCCAGGGGGCAGTACCGGGGAGCTGTTTTTT.

A remark on this clone: Other DNA sequences in the same sample also yield this CDR3. The J gene is TRBJ2-7, the V gene TRBV18; 8 bases line up with TRBD1. The CDR3 contains 13 residues. The germline CDR1 and CDR2 sequences are KGHSH and LQKENI. The junction had 7 bases not matched to a gene; V was cut back by 9 bases and J by 3 bases. The CDR3 region has the DNA TGTGCCAGTCGTGACAGGGGTTTCTACGAGCAGTACTTC. This translates into CASRDRGFYEQYF. Combining the CDR3 with reference TRBV18 and TRBJ2-7 gives the whole variable domain NAGVMQNPRHLVRRRGQEARLRCSPMKGHSHVYWYRQLPEEGLKFMVYLQKENIIDESGMPKERFSAEFPKEGPSILRIQQVVRGDSAAYFCASRDRGFYEQYFGPGTRLTVT.

For this clone: A read error may produce the germline difference seen at one junction end. The chain joins TRBV6-5 to TRBJ1-1; D unclear. The CDR3 consists of 14 residues. From germline, CDR1 is MNHEY and CDR2 SVGAGI. The CDR3 bases are TGTGCCAGCATTGGGCAGGTGGTGAAGACTGAAGCTTTCTTT. Amino acids: CASIGQVVKTEAFF.

This chain uses TRBV25-1 with TRBJ1-1, with D possibly matching TRBD1 (5 bases). Germline CDR1 reads MGHDK; CDR2 reads SYGVNS. CDR3 length: 15 residues. The V gene lost 5 bases and the J gene lost 3 bases, with 16 bases spanning the gap. CDR3 sequence: CASSPSQVQYTEAFF. DNA for the CDR3: TGTGCCAGCAGTCCATCACAGGTGCAGTACACTGAAGCTTTCTTT. Drawing the rest from reference TRBV25-1 and TRBJ1-1, the complete variable domain is EADIYQTPRYLVIGTGKKITLECSQTMGHDKMYWYQQDPGMELHLIHYSYGVNSTEKGDLSSESTVSRIRTEHFPLTLESARPSHTSQYLCASSPSQVQYTEAFFGQGTRLTVV.

This clone appeared once. This rearrangement joins TRBV30 to TRBJ1-5; tentative D call: TRBD1 (5 bases). The CDR3 spans 14 residues. Germline values: CDR1 GTSNPN, CDR2 SVGIG (reference sequence). Deletions cut 4 bases from V and 6 bases from J, with 16 bases between. The chain's CDR3 is CAWTGPGQAQPQHF. The CDR3 DNA reads as TGTGCCTGGACAGGGCCAGGGCAGGCTCAGCCCCAGCATTTT.

The chain is built from TRBV3-1 (or the pseudogene TRBV3-2) and TRBJ2-3; D may be TRBD2 (6 bases). This CDR3 contains 16 residues. V dropped 2 bases and J dropped 2 bases, with 14 bases sitting between them. Germline lookup yields CDR1 LGHDT and CDR2 YNNKEL (reference sequence). CDR3 DNA: TGTGCCAGCAGCCAACCCTACACGGGGGTCACAGATACGCAGTATTTT. Translation: CASSQPYTGVTDTQYF.

This clone occurred once. The rearrangement uses TRBV19 and TRBJ1-2, with TRBD1 identical over 8 bases. The CDR3 is 15 residues long. V lost 3 bases and J lost 6; bases outside the gene matches: 9. Germline CDR1 and CDR2: LNHDA and SQIVND (reference sequence). The CDR3 DNA follows: TGTGCCAGTAGTATGTTGGACAGGGTTTTGGATGGCTACACCTTC. Its translation: CASSMLDRVLDGYTF.

This clone appeared a single time. This chain links TRBV27 with TRBJ1-1; a possible D gene is TRBD1 (5 bases). The CDR3 consists of 14 residues. V was pared by 0 bases and J by 11 bases, with 16 bases between. The germline gives CDR1 MNHEY, CDR2 SMNVEV (reference sequence). In nucleotides, the CDR3 is TGTGCCAGCAGTTTATCCAAGGACGGGGGTCGGGCTTTCTTT. Translation gives CASSLSKDGGRAFF.

The CDR3 loop is CASSQGLPGELFF. In DNA, the CDR3 is TGTGCCAGCTCTCAGGGACTGCCCGGGGAGCTGTTTTTT. The chain joins TRBV18 to TRBJ2-2; TRBD2 might be the D (6 bases). This CDR3 region has 13 residues. V was pared by 6 bases and J by 6 bases, with 11 bases between. Looked up from germline, CDR1 is KGHSH and CDR2 is LQKENI.

V usage is TRBV5-4 and J usage is TRBJ1-5, with 7 nucleotides matching TRBD1. From germline, CDR1 is SGHNT and CDR2 YYREEE (reference sequence). The CDR3 loop spans 15 amino acids. The trim removed 8 bases at V and 2 bases at J, leaving 10 bases unmatched. CDR3 loop: CASPLQGLGNQPQHF. Written as DNA, the CDR3 is TGTGCCAGTCCCCTACAGGGGTTAGGCAATCAGCCCCAGCATTTT.

V and J are TRBV7-7 and TRBJ1-1, with 7 bases that match TRBD1. The germline gives CDR1 SSHAT, CDR2 FNYEAQ (reference sequence). The CDR3 runs 15 residues. Trimming cost V 5 bases and J 2 bases; bases outside gene matches: 8. For the CDR3, the DNA is TGTGCCAGCAGCCCGTTTTCAGGGGGTAACACTGAAGCTTTCTTT. Its translation: CASSPFSGGNTEAFF.